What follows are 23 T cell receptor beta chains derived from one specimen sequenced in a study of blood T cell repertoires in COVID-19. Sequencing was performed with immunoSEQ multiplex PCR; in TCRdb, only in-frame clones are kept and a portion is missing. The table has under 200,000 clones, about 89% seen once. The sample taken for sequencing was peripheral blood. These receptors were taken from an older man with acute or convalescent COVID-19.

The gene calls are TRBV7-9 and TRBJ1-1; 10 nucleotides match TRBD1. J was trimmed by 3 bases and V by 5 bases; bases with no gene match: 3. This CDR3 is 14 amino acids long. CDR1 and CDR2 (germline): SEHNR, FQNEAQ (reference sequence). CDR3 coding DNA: TGTGCCAGCAGCCCTGGACAGGGGGACACTGAAGCTTTCTTT. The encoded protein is CASSPGQGDTEAFF.

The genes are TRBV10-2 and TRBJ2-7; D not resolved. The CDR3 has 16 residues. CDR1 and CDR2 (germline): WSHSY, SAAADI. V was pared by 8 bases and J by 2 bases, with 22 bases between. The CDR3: CASLERRELYAYEQYF. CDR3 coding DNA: TGCGCCAGCCTAGAAAGAAGAGAACTATACGCCTACGAGCAGTACTTC.

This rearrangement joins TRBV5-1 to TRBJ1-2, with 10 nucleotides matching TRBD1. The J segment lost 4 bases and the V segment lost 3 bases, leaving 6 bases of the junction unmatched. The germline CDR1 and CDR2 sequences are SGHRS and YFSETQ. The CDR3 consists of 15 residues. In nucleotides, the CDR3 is TGCGCCAGCAGCTCCCGGGACAGGGGCGCCTATGGCTACACCTTC. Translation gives CASSSRDRGAYGYTF.

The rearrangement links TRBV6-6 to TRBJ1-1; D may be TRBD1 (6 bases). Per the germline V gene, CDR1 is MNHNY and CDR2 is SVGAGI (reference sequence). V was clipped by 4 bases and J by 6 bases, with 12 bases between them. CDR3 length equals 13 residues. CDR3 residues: CASSSIQGSEAFF. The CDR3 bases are TGTGCCAGCAGTTCCATCCAGGGGTCTGAAGCTTTCTTT.

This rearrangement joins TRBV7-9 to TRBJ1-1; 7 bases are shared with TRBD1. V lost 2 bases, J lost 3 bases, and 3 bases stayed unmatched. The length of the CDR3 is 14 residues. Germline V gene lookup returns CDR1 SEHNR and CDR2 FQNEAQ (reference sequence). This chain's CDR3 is CASSLYDRDTEAFF. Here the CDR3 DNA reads TGTGCCAGCAGCTTATACGACAGGGACACTGAAGCTTTCTTT.

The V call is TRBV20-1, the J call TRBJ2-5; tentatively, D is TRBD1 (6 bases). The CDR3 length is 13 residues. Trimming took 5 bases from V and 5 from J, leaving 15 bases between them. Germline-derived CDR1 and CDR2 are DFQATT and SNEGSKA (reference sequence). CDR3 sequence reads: CSACDRPGETQYF. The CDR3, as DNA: TGCAGTGCTTGTGACAGGCCAGGGGAGACCCAGTACTTC.

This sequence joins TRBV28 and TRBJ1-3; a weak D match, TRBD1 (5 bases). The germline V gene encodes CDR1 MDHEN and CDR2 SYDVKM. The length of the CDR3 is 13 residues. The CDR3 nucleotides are TGTGCGACCAATATTGGGGGGGGAAACACCATATATTTT. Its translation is CATNIGGGNTIYF.

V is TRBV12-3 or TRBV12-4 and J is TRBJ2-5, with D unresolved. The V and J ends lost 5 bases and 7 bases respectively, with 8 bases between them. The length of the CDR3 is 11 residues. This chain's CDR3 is CASSLMRTQYF. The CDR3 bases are TGTGCCAGCAGTCTGATGAGGACCCAGTACTTC.

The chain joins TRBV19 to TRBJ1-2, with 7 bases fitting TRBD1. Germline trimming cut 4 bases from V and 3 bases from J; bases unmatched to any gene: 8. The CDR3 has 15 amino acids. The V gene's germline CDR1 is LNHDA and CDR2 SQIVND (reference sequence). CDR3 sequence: CASSTGTVVYYGYTF. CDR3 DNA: TGTGCCAGTAGTACCGGGACAGTTGTATACTATGGCTACACCTTC.

This CDR3 is CASSVTGVATEAFF. CDR3 nucleotides: TGTGCCAGTAGTGTGACAGGGGTTGCCACTGAAGCTTTCTTT. This chain connects TRBV19 to TRBJ1-1, with 8 positions matching TRBD1. Germline V gene lookup returns CDR1 LNHDA and CDR2 SQIVND (reference sequence). Trimming removed 5 bases from V and 4 bases from J; junction bases left unmatched: 6. The CDR3 is 14 residues long.

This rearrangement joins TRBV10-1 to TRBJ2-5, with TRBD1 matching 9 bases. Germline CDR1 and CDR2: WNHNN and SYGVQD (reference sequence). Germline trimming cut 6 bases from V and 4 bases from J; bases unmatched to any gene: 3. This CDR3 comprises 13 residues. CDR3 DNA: TGCGCCAGCAGCCGGGGACAGGGAGAGACCCAGTACTTC. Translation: CASSRGQGETQYF.

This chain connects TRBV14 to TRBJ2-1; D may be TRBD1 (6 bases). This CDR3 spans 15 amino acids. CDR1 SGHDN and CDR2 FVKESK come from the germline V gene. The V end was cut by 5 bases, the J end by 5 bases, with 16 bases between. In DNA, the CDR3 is TGTGCCAGCAGCGACCACAGGGAAACGGACAATGAGCAGTTCTTC. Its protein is CASSDHRETDNEQFF.

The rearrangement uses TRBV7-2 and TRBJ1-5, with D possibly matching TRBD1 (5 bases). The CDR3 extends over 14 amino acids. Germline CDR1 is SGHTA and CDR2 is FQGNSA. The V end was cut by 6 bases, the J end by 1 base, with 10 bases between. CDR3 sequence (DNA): TGTGCCAGCAGTCTCAGGGAAAGCAATCAGCCCCAGCATTTT. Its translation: CASSLRESNQPQHF. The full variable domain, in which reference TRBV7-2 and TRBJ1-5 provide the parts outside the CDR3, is GAGVSQSPSNKVTEKGKDVELRCDPISGHTALYWYRQSLGQGLEFLIYFQGNSAPDKSGLPSDRFSAERTGGSVSTLTIQRTQQEDSAVYLCASSLRESNQPQHFGDGTRLSIL.

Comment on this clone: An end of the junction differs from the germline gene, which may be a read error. CDR3 DNA: TGCAGCGTTGAAGACGAGGGACTTCAAGGGACCCAGTACTTC. Protein product: CSVEDEGLQGTQYF. V is TRBV29-1 and J is TRBJ2-5, with a tentative D call TRBD2 (6 bases). The CDR3 is made up of 14 amino acids. CDR1 SQVTM and CDR2 ANQGSEA come from the germline V gene.

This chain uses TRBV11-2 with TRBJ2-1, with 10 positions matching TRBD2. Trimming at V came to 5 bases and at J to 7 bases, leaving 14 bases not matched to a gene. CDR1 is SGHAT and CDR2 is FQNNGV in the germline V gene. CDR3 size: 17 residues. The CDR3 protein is CASSPHYLAGVRNEQFF. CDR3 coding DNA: TGTGCCAGCAGCCCTCACTACCTAGCGGGGGTGAGAAATGAGCAGTTCTTC. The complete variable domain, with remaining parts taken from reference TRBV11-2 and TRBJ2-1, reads EAGVAQSPRYKIIEKRQSVAFWCNPISGHATLYWYQQILGQGPKLLIQFQNNGVVDDSQLPKDRFSAERLKGVDSTLKIQPAKLEDSAVYLCASSPHYLAGVRNEQFFGPGTRLTVL.

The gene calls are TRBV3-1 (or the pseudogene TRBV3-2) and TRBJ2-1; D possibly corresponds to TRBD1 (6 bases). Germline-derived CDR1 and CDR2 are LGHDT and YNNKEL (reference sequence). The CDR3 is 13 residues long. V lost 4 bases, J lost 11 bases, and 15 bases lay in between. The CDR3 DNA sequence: TGTGCCAGCAGCCCTCAAGACAGGCAAAAGCAGTTCTTC. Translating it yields CASSPQDRQKQFF.

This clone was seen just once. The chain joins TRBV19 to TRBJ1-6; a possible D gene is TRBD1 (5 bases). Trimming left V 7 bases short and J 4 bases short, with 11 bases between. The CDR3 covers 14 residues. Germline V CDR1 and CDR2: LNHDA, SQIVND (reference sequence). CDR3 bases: TGTGCCAGTACCCAGGGATTTTATAATTCACCCCTCCACTTT. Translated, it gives CASTQGFYNSPLHF.

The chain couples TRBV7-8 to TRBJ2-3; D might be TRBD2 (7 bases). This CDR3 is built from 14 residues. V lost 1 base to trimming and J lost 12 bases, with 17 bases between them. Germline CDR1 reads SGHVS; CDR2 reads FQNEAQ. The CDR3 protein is CASSLVSGVGLQYF. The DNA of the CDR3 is TGTGCCAGCAGCTTAGTATCAGGGGTGGGACTACAGTATTTT.

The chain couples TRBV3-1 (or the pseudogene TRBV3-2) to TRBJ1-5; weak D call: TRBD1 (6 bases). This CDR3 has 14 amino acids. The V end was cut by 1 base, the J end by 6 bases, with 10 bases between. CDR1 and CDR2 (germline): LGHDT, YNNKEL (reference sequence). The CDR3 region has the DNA TGTGCCAGCAGCCAAGCCTCAGGGGCTCAGCCCCAGCATTTT. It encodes CASSQASGAQPQHF.

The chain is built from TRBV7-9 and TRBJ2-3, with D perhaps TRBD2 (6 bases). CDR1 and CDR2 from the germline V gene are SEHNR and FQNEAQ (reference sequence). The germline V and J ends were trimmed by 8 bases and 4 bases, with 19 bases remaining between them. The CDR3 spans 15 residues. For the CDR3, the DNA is TGTGCCAGCTCTCCCTCCGGGACTTTAGCAGATACGCAGTATTTT. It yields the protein CASSPSGTLADTQYF.

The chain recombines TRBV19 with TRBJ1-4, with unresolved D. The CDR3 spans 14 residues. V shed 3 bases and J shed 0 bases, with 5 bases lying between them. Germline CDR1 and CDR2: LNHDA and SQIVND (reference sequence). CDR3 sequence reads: CASSIQATNEKLFF. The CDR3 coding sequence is TGTGCCAGTAGTATTCAGGCAACTAATGAAAAACTGTTTTTT.

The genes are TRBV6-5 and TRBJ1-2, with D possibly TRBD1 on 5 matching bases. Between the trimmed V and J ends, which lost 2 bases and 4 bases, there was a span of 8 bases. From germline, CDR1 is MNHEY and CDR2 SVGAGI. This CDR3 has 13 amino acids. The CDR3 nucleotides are TGTGCCAGCAGTTACCGGGGGACCTATGGCTACACCTTC. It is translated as CASSYRGTYGYTF.

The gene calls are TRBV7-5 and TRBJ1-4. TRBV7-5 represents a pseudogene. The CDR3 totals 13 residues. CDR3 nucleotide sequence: TGTGTCAGAACAACCCTCGGGGGATTGAAACTGTTTTTT. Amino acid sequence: CVRTTLGGLKLFF.